There are many counts of the clone carrying this T cell receptor beta chain. This sample is part of a study of T cells in Graves' hyperthyroidism and ophthalmopathy. Patients having uncontrolled infection, another autoimmune disease, pregnancy or lactation were not included. Using RNA transcripts as the source, TCR beta CDR3 regions were amplified. During a first-round RT-PCR of the TCR CDR3, the HTBI primer set was used. TCRdb independently ran MiXCR on the multiplex PCR reads; one entry per CDR3 protein. The repertoire includes a few hundred thousand distinct CDR3 sequences, roughly 18% of them detected once, and 40% sits in the top ten. Per germline, CDR1 SGHVS and CDR2 FQNEAQ. The CDR3 runs to 19 residues. V was cut by 2 bases and J by 0 bases, with 22 bases left in between.

This chain uses TRBV7-8 with TRBJ1-1; TRBD1 is a possible D gene (5 bases). Material for sequencing was blood. The receptor's source is a man between 18 and 29 years old with Graves' ophthalmopathy. In DNA form, the CDR3 reads TGTGCCAGCAGCTTACCCCGGGCAAAGGGGAACGTGATGAACACTGAAGCTTTCTTT. Protein sequence: CASSLPRAKGNVMNTEAFF.